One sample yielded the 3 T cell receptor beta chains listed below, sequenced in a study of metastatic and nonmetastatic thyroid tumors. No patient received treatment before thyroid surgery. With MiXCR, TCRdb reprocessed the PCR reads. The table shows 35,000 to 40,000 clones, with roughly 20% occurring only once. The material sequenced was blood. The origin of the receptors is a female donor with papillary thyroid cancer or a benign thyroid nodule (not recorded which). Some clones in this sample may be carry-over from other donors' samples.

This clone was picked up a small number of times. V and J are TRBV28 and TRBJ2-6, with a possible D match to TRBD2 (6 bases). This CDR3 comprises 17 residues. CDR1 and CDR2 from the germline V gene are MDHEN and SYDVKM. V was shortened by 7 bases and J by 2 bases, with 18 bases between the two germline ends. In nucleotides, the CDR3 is TGTGCCAGCATGGAGGGCCCCGCGGGCGCTGGGGCCAACGTCCTGACTTTC. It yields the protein CASMEGPAGAGANVLTF.

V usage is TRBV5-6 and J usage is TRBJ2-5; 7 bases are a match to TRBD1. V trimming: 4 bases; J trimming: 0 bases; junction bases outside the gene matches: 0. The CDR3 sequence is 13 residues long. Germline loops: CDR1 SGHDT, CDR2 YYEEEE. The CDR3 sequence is CASSDRDQETQYF. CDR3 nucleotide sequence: TGTGCCAGCAGCGACAGGGACCAAGAGACCCAGTACTTC.

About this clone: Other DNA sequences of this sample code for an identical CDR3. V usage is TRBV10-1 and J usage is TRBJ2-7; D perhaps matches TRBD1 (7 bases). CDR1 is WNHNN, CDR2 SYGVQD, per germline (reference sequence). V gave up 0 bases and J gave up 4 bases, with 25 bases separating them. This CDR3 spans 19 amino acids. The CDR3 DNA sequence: TGCGCCAGCAGTGAGTCGGTGAATGACAGGGAGGTCGTCGGGTACGAGCAGTACTTC. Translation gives CASSESVNDREVVGYEQYF.